The 31 T cell receptor beta chains below come from one sample, sequenced in a study of OX40 agonist ivuxolimab in advanced cancers. Clones were sequenced by immunoSEQ multiplex PCR, and TCRdb holds only the in-frame ones, with some missing. The data contain 100,000 to 110,000 clones, about 91% of them singletons. The specimen was CD4+ or CD8+ T cells sorted from blood, collected in a trial of the OX40 agonist ivuxolimab. Source of these receptors: an adult with an advanced solid tumor such as melanoma, head and neck, liver or kidney cancer.

The rearrangement uses TRBV12-5 and TRBJ2-1; D is unclear. With 2 bases removed from V and 2 bases from J, the gap between germline ends came to 16 bases. Germline values: CDR1 LGHNT, CDR2 FRNRAP. The CDR3 contains 17 residues. CDR3 protein: CASGLIRKDKAYNEQFF. DNA of the CDR3: TGTGCTAGTGGTTTGATCCGGAAAGATAAGGCCTACAATGAGCAGTTCTTC.

This chain connects TRBV29-1 to TRBJ2-3; D gene uncertain. Trimming took 3 bases from V and 4 from J, leaving 14 bases between them. The CDR3 runs 14 residues. The V gene's germline CDR1 is SQVTM and CDR2 ANQGSEA. The CDR3 nucleotides read TGCAGCGTTGAGGCTAATCATGCTTCAGATACGCAGTATTTT. Translating it yields CSVEANHASDTQYF.

This chain joins TRBV29-1 and TRBJ2-3; 9 positions match TRBD2. The CDR3 runs to 12 residues. Losses at the gene ends were 8 bases for V and 7 bases for J; bases not matched to a gene: 7. Germline V CDR1 and CDR2: SQVTM, ANQGSEA. The DNA of the CDR3 is TGCAGCTCACGGCGGGGGGGATATACGCAGTATTTT. Encoded protein: CSSRRGGYTQYF.

V usage is TRBV7-9 and J usage is TRBJ1-5; no firm D call. Germline-derived CDR1 and CDR2 are SEHNR and FQNEAQ (reference sequence). The CDR3 is made up of 13 amino acids. V lost 5 bases and J 6 bases, leaving 11 bases between the germline ends. The CDR3 is CASSPQRGQPQHF. The CDR3 DNA reads as TGTGCCAGCAGCCCGCAGCGGGGTCAGCCCCAGCATTTT.

This clone was recorded only once. CDR3 DNA sequence: TGTGCCAGCATGGCCCGGCCGGGACTAGCTTACGAGCAGTACTTC. It codes for CASMARPGLAYEQYF. The rearrangement joins TRBV27 to TRBJ2-7; TRBD2 aligns across 9 bases. V shed 7 bases, J shed 4 bases, and the junction held 11 bases outside the gene matches. The CDR3 is made up of 15 amino acids. Germline V lookup: CDR1 MNHEY, CDR2 SMNVEV (reference sequence).

The genes are TRBV19 and TRBJ1-4; D possibly corresponds to TRBD1 (5 bases). CDR3 size: 16 residues. Trimming took 1 base from V and 0 from J, leaving 9 bases between them. From germline, CDR1 is LNHDA and CDR2 SQIVND (reference sequence). The CDR3 protein is CASSIVRGTTNEKLFF. The CDR3 bases are TGTGCCAGTAGTATAGTCCGGGGGACAACTAATGAAAAACTGTTTTTT. The full variable domain, in which reference TRBV19 and TRBJ1-4 provide the parts outside the CDR3, is DGGITQSPKYLFRKEGQNVTLSCEQNLNHDAMYWYRQDPGQGLRLIYYSQIVNDFQKGDIAEGYSVSREKKESFPLTVTSAQKNPTAFYLCASSIVRGTTNEKLFFGSGTQLSVL.

The rearrangement uses TRBV7-9 and TRBJ1-1; D is possibly TRBD1 (6 bases). CDR3 size: 15 residues. V lost 0 bases and J lost 6, with 14 bases in between. From germline, CDR1 is SEHNR and CDR2 FQNEAQ (reference sequence). DNA of the CDR3: TGTGCCAGCAGCTTAGCCAGGGGCACTTTCTCTGAAGCTTTCTTT. It encodes CASSLARGTFSEAFF.

DNA of the CDR3: TGTGCCAGTAGCCCCCTCTCGTATACGGAAACGAAATACGAGCAGTACTTC. Its translation is CASSPLSYTETKYEQYF. V is TRBV19 and J is TRBJ2-7; no firm D call. This CDR3 comprises 17 residues. V gave up 6 bases and J gave up 4 bases, with 25 bases separating them. Germline V CDR1 and CDR2: LNHDA, SQIVND (reference sequence).

This rearrangement joins TRBV5-1 to TRBJ1-1, with 12 nucleotides matching TRBD1. CDR1 and CDR2 (germline): SGHRS, YFSETQ. The CDR3 spans 15 residues. V gave up 5 bases and J gave up 3 bases; unmatched junction bases: 5. In nucleotides, the CDR3 is TGCGCCAGCAGAGTGGGACAGGGGGCCGACACTGAAGCTTTCTTT. It translates to CASRVGQGADTEAFF.

In this sample, this clone turned up once. The CDR3 protein is CASSQLAEGMVSYEQYF. In DNA form, the CDR3 reads TGTGCCAGCTCACAACTAGCGGAGGGGATGGTATCCTACGAGCAGTACTTC. The V call is TRBV18, the J call TRBJ2-7; TRBD2 aligns across 8 bases. The length of the CDR3 is 17 residues. Germline V gives CDR1 KGHSH, CDR2 LQKENI. V dropped 4 bases and J dropped 1; count of bases not matched to a gene: 12.

The V call is TRBV4-2, the J call TRBJ2-5; 8 bases match TRBD1. This CDR3 is 15 amino acids long. CDR1 is LGHNA, CDR2 YNFKEQ, per germline. V was clipped by 3 bases and J by 0 bases; unmatched bases: 3. The chain's CDR3 is CASSHPDRDQETQYF. CDR3 sequence (DNA): TGTGCCAGCAGCCATCCGGACAGGGACCAAGAGACCCAGTACTTC.

This rearrangement joins TRBV7-9 to TRBJ2-7; 8 nucleotides align to TRBD1. From germline, CDR1 is SEHNR and CDR2 FQNEAQ (reference sequence). The ends lost 5 bases at V and 9 bases at J; junction bases unmatched: 6. The CDR3 covers 12 residues. CDR3 sequence: CASSKQGDTQYF. CDR3 DNA: TGTGCCAGCAGCAAACAGGGGGACACGCAGTACTTC.

DNA of the CDR3: TGTGCCAGCAGTTACTCGCGACAGGGCCAATTAGCTTTCTTT. Its protein product is CASSYSRQGQLAFF. This chain joins TRBV6-5 and TRBJ1-1; 7 bases line up with TRBD1. Germline loops: CDR1 MNHEY, CDR2 SVGAGI. Losses at the gene ends were 0 bases for V and 10 bases for J; bases not matched to a gene: 8. This CDR3 region has 14 residues.

V and J are TRBV4-1 and TRBJ2-1; TRBD2 aligns across 9 bases. Losses at the gene ends were 2 bases for V and 6 bases for J; bases not matched to a gene: 2. Per germline, CDR1 MGHRA and CDR2 YSYEKL. This CDR3 contains 14 residues. CDR3 amino acids: CASSQISGGNEQFF. For the CDR3, the DNA is TGCGCCAGCAGCCAAATTAGCGGGGGCAATGAGCAGTTCTTC.

CDR3 amino acids: CASREILGTQYF. The CDR3 bases are TGTGCCAGCAGGGAAATCTTAGGGACCCAGTACTTC. The rearrangement joins TRBV2 to TRBJ2-5; D ambiguous. The CDR3 runs to 12 residues. The germline gives CDR1 SNHLY, CDR2 FYNNEI. V shed 6 bases and J shed 7 bases, with 12 bases lying between them.

The rearrangement links TRBV7-9 to TRBJ2-1; 16 bases line up with TRBD2. V shed 4 bases, J shed 9 bases, and the junction held 3 bases outside the gene matches. This CDR3 has 15 amino acids. Germline V gene sequence: CDR1 SEHNR, CDR2 FQNEAQ (reference sequence). The CDR3 sequence is CASSSGTSGRVEQFF. The CDR3 nucleotides are TGTGCCAGCAGCTCCGGGACTAGCGGGAGGGTTGAGCAGTTCTTC.

On this clone itself: Relative to the germline gene, one junction end is altered; a read error may explain this. The gene calls are TRBV3-1 (or the pseudogene TRBV3-2) and TRBJ2-3; D call uncertain. CDR1 LGHDT and CDR2 YNNKEL come from the germline V gene (reference sequence). This CDR3 contains 9 residues. The CDR3 nucleotides read TGCGGGAGCACAGATACGCAGTATTTT. This encodes CGSTDTQYF.

V is TRBV5-1 and J is TRBJ2-1; a possible D gene is TRBD2 (7 bases). The ends were cut back, 4 bases at V and 0 bases at J, with 14 bases in the middle. This CDR3 region has 16 residues. Germline V lookup: CDR1 SGHRS, CDR2 YFSETQ. The DNA for the CDR3 is TGCGCCAGCAGCGGGGGGCTAGCGGACTCCTACAATGAGCAGTTCTTC. Encoded protein: CASSGGLADSYNEQFF.

The chain has TRBV4-3 and TRBJ2-3; tentative D call: TRBD2 (6 bases). The germline V and J ends were trimmed by 1 base and 1 base, with 12 bases remaining between them. The germline CDR1 and CDR2 sequences are LGHNA and YSLEER. The CDR3 is made up of 16 amino acids. Written as DNA, the CDR3 is TGCGCCAGCAGCCAAGTTTGGCGGAGGGGCACAGATACGCAGTATTTT. Its protein is CASSQVWRRGTDTQYF.

In its sample, this clone was seen once. The chain carries TRBV7-2 and TRBJ2-5; 10 bases map to TRBD1. Germline V lookup: CDR1 SGHTA, CDR2 FQGNSA. This CDR3 has 14 amino acids. V lost 5 bases and J lost 6; bases outside the gene matches: 6. The CDR3 protein is CASSADRGLKTQYF. CDR3 DNA: TGTGCCAGCAGCGCCGACAGGGGGCTCAAGACCCAGTACTTC.

DNA for the CDR3: TGTGCCAGCAGCTTAAGGGCGAACACTGAAGCTTTCTTT. Amino acids: CASSLRANTEAFF. The chain carries TRBV5-6 and TRBJ1-1, with D unresolved. The CDR3 is 13 amino acids. Germline CDR1 and CDR2: SGHDT and YYEEEE. Between the trimmed V and J ends, which lost 2 bases and 1 base, there was a span of 6 bases. Complete variable domain (other parts from reference TRBV5-6 and TRBJ1-1): DAGVTQSPTHLIKTRGQQVTLRCSPKSGHDTVSWYQQALGQGPQFIFQYYEEEERQRGNFPDRFSGHQFPNYSSELNVNALLLGDSALYLCASSLRANTEAFFGQGTRLTVV.

This chain links TRBV7-3 with TRBJ1-5, with D hard to call. The CDR3 is 13 amino acids. The V gene lost 0 bases and the J gene lost 4 bases, with 4 bases spanning the gap. CDR1 SGHTA and CDR2 FQGTGA come from the germline V gene. The CDR3 bases are TGTGCCAGCAGCTTAACTCGAAATCAGCCCCAGCATTTT. Translated: CASSLTRNQPQHF.

The rearrangement links TRBV28 to TRBJ2-6; 7 bases agree with TRBD1. Germline V gene lookup returns CDR1 MDHEN and CDR2 SYDVKM. The CDR3 loop spans 15 amino acids. The V gene end was trimmed by 8 bases and the J gene end by 0 bases; junction bases not matched to a gene: 4. DNA of the CDR3: TGTGCCAGCCGACAGGGCTACTCTGGGGCCAACGTCCTGACTTTC. Translating gives CASRQGYSGANVLTF.

The CDR3 nucleotides read TGTGCCAGCAGTCAAGGGGGCAGGGGGAACACTGAAGCTTTCTTT. It yields the protein CASSQGGRGNTEAFF. This chain connects TRBV6-5 to TRBJ1-1, with 7 nucleotides matching TRBD1. From germline, CDR1 is MNHEY and CDR2 SVGAGI. The V gene end was trimmed by 5 bases and the J gene end by 1 base; junction bases not matched to a gene: 7. This CDR3 is built from 15 residues.

The chain has TRBV4-3 and TRBJ2-2; 7 bases map to TRBD2. The germline V gene encodes CDR1 LGHNA and CDR2 YSLEER. This CDR3 region has 16 residues. Germline trimming cut 8 bases from V and 3 bases from J; bases unmatched to any gene: 12. CDR3 amino acids: CASATTLALDTGELFF. CDR3 nucleotides: TGCGCCAGCGCTACAACACTAGCGTTGGACACCGGGGAGCTGTTTTTT.

This chain links TRBV28 with TRBJ1-1; 9 nucleotides align to TRBD1. The length of the CDR3 is 11 residues. V shed 6 bases, J shed 10 bases, and the junction held 3 bases outside the gene matches. Germline assignment: CDR1 MDHEN and CDR2 SYDVKM. The CDR3 DNA reads TGTGCCAGCAGAACAGGGGGCATAGCTTTCTTT. Its protein is CASRTGGIAFF.

V and J are TRBV4-3 and TRBJ1-4; the match to TRBD1 covers 10 bases. Trimming took 4 bases from V and 0 from J; bases not matched to a gene: 5. This CDR3 region has 17 residues. Germline CDR1 reads LGHNA; CDR2 reads YSLEER. CDR3 loop: CASSLMTGGATNEKLFF. CDR3 DNA sequence: TGCGCCAGCAGCCTGATGACAGGGGGCGCAACTAATGAAAAACTGTTTTTT.

In DNA, the CDR3 is TGTGCCAGCAGAGATCCTGCCACAGGGGAGCGCTCCTACGAGCAGTACTTC. Translation: CASRDPATGERSYEQYF. This rearrangement joins TRBV28 to TRBJ2-7, with 7 bases aligning to TRBD1. This CDR3 is 17 amino acids long. The V gene end was trimmed by 6 bases and the J gene end by 0 bases; junction bases not matched to a gene: 14. In germline, CDR1 is MDHEN, CDR2 SYDVKM.

The chain recombines TRBV5-1 with TRBJ2-6; weak D call: TRBD2 (5 bases). Germline loops: CDR1 SGHRS, CDR2 YFSETQ. Trimming took 4 bases from V and 0 from J, leaving 8 bases between them. This CDR3 comprises 15 residues. This CDR3 is CASSGRHSGANVLTF. The DNA for the CDR3 is TGCGCCAGCAGCGGGAGACACTCTGGGGCCAACGTCCTGACTTTC.

The chain carries TRBV7-9 and TRBJ2-6; TRBD2 might be the D (5 bases). Germline V gives CDR1 SEHNR, CDR2 FQNEAQ (reference sequence). V was clipped by 5 bases and J by 4 bases, with 9 bases between them. The length of the CDR3 is 14 residues. CDR3 nucleotides: TGTGCCAGCAGCCCTCGGGGAGGGGCCAACGTCCTGACTTTC. Its translation is CASSPRGGANVLTF.

The chain joins TRBV11-3 to TRBJ2-3; unclear D gene. V dropped 5 bases and J dropped 6 bases, with 12 bases sitting between them. The germline CDR1 and CDR2 sequences are SGHNT and YENEEA. This CDR3 is built from 13 residues. The CDR3 sequence: CASSATAGDTQYF. The CDR3 DNA reads TGTGCCAGCAGCGCAACTGCCGGCGATACGCAGTATTTT. The entire variable domain, with the rest obtained from reference TRBV11-3 and TRBJ2-3, is as follows: EAGVVQSPRYKIIEKKQPVAFWCNPISGHNTLYWYLQNLGQGPELLIRYENEEAVDDSQLPKDRFSAERLKGVDSTLKIQPAELGDSAVYLCASSATAGDTQYFGPGTRLTVL.